A few counts support the clone carrying this TCR beta chain. The antigen is undetermined. V was trimmed by 2 bases and J by 5 bases, leaving 8 bases between them. This CDR3 has 13 amino acids. TCRdb fed the RT-PCR reads into MiXCR, producing one record per CDR3 protein. This sample has 300,000 to 350,000 distinct CDR3 sequences, with approximately 23% found just once. The entry originates in a study of response to subunit inactivated influenza vaccine. Regarding the study as a whole: Few additional T cells are recruited per seasonal influenza vaccination, authors suggested.

The genes are TRBV5-7 and TRBJ1-5; D may be TRBD1 (5 bases). TRBV5-7 is recorded as an ORF, its role being uncertain. The input for sequencing was PBMCs from blood, taken around 22 months after vaccination. This sequence originates from a man aged 45 to 75 who received an inactivated influenza vaccine. The CDR3 loop reads CASSLWGDQPQHF. The CDR3 bases are TGTGCCAGCAGCTTATGGGGCGATCAGCCCCAGCATTTT.